The rows below give T cell receptor beta chains drawn from one sample of a study of T cell changes during pregnancy in multiple sclerosis. Generated by immunoSEQ multiplex PCR, the TCRdb table keeps only in-frame clones and is missing some. This table has tens of thousands of clones, 91% appearing once. This specimen consisted of peripheral blood, obtained in the third trimester of pregnancy. The receptor source for this set is a female donor in good health, enrolled as a control in a pregnancy study. Both conserved end residues are part of each CDR3. D genes are given only for firm matches. Where a row states a size, it is once, few, many or the class of an expanded clone; other rows omit it.

V gene: TRBV2
J gene: TRBJ2-3
clone size: -
D gene: -
CDR3 DNA: TGTGCCAGCAGCAACCAGGGCGGTGCGGATACGCAGTATTTT
CDR3 protein: CASSNQGGADTQYF

V gene: TRBV7-6
J gene: TRBJ2-7
clone size: -
D gene: TRBD2
CDR3 DNA: TGTGCCAGCAGCTTAGAACCTAGTGCGGGAGGGCCCTACGAGCAGTACTTC
CDR3 protein: CASSLEPSAGGPYEQYF

V gene: TRBV7-2
J gene: TRBJ1-5
clone size: -
D gene: -
CDR3 DNA: TGTGCCAGCAGCTTAGATGCAGGCCGCAATCAGCCCCAGCATTTT
CDR3 protein: CASSLDAGRNQPQHF

V gene: TRBV27
J gene: TRBJ1-4
clone size: -
D gene: TRBD1
CDR3 DNA: TGTGCCAGCAGTTTACCTATCCGGGACAGGAATGAAAAACTGTTTTTT
CDR3 protein: CASSLPIRDRNEKLFF

V gene: TRBV11-3
J gene: TRBJ2-2
clone size: -
D gene: TRBD2
CDR3 DNA: TGTGCCAGCAGCCTGACTAGCGGGAGCCCCGGGGAGCTGTTTTTT
CDR3 protein: CASSLTSGSPGELFF

V gene: TRBV12-5
J gene: TRBJ1-2
clone size: once
D gene: TRBD1
CDR3 DNA: TGTGCTAGTGGTTTGCCACGGACAGGGGGCTTTGGCTACACCTTC
CDR3 protein: CASGLPRTGGFGYTF

V gene: TRBV30
J gene: TRBJ1-2
clone size: once
D gene: -
CDR3 DNA: TGTGCCTGGGATGATGGAGGGACCTATGGCTACACCTTC
CDR3 protein: CAWDDGGTYGYTF

V gene: TRBV2
J gene: TRBJ1-6
clone size: -
D gene: TRBD1
CDR3 DNA: TGTGCCAGCACCCTATTGGACAGGGCGGATTCACCCCTCCACTTT
CDR3 protein: CASTLLDRADSPLHF

V gene: TRBV27
J gene: TRBJ2-6
clone size: -
D gene: -
CDR3 DNA: TGTGCCAGCAGTTCTCCGTTAGAAGGGGCCAACGTCCTGACTTTC
CDR3 protein: CASSSPLEGANVLTF

V gene: TRBV2
J gene: TRBJ1-6
clone size: -
D gene: -
CDR3 DNA: TGTGCCAGCAGTGAACAGCTAGGGGGTAATTCACCCCTCCACTTT
CDR3 protein: CASSEQLGGNSPLHF

V gene: TRBV7-9
J gene: TRBJ1-5
clone size: -
D gene: -
CDR3 DNA: TGTGCCAGCAGCTTAGTCTCCAATAGCGACAATCAGCCCCAGCATTTT
CDR3 protein: CASSLVSNSDNQPQHF

V gene: TRBV6-5
J gene: TRBJ1-6
clone size: once
D gene: TRBD1
CDR3 DNA: TGTGCCAGCAGGAGGGGACAGGGGGCGGAACCCCTCCACTTT
CDR3 protein: CASRRGQGAEPLHF

V gene: TRBV6-1
J gene: TRBJ2-7
clone size: -
D gene: TRBD1
CDR3 DNA: TGTGCCAGCAGTGACCGGGACAGGGTCTACGAGCAGTACTTC
CDR3 protein: CASSDRDRVYEQYF

V gene: TRBV6-1
J gene: TRBJ1-1
clone size: -
D gene: -
CDR3 DNA: TGTGCCAGCAGTGAAGCACAGGGTGATGAAGCTTTCTTT
CDR3 protein: CASSEAQGDEAFF

V gene: TRBV13
J gene: TRBJ2-3
clone size: -
D gene: TRBD2
CDR3 DNA: TGTGCCAGCAGCCTGAGACTAGCGGGGGGCCGAGATACGCAGTATTTT
CDR3 protein: CASSLRLAGGRDTQYF

V gene: TRBV9
J gene: TRBJ1-4
clone size: -
D gene: -
CDR3 DNA: TGTGCCAGCAGCGTCGACAGCTACTCAACTAATGAAAAACTGTTTTTT
CDR3 protein: CASSVDSYSTNEKLFF

V gene: TRBV6-5
J gene: TRBJ1-1
clone size: -
D gene: -
CDR3 DNA: TGTGCCAGCTCTCAGTCCGGGGCTGAAGCTTTCTTT
CDR3 protein: CASSQSGAEAFF

V gene: TRBV5-6
J gene: TRBJ2-7
clone size: -
D gene: -
CDR3 DNA: TGTGCCAGCAGCTTGGAAGCTACCGAGCAGTACTTC
CDR3 protein: CASSLEATEQYF

V gene: TRBV6-6
J gene: TRBJ2-7
clone size: -
D gene: -
CDR3 DNA: TGTGCCAGCTGGAGGGGGCGAGGATTGGGAGAGCAGTACTTC
CDR3 protein: CASWRGRGLGEQYF

V gene: TRBV7-8
J gene: TRBJ2-5
clone size: -
D gene: -
CDR3 DNA: TGTGCCAGCAGCTTAGGGAGGCAAGAGACCCAGTACTTC
CDR3 protein: CASSLGRQETQYF

V gene: TRBV7-7
J gene: TRBJ2-3
clone size: -
D gene: -
CDR3 DNA: TGTGCTAGCAGCTTAAGGCCCGGCAGGAGCACAGATACGCAGTATTTT
CDR3 protein: CASSLRPGRSTDTQYF

V gene: TRBV5-1
J gene: TRBJ2-7
clone size: -
D gene: TRBD2
CDR3 DNA: TGCGCCAGCAGCTTGGGGCCGGGGGCGGGAGGGTACGAGCAGTACTTC
CDR3 protein: CASSLGPGAGGYEQYF

V gene: TRBV18
J gene: TRBJ2-3
clone size: -
D gene: -
CDR3 DNA: TGTGCCAGCTCACCATCAGGGGCCAGCGGCACAGATACGCAGTATTTT
CDR3 protein: CASSPSGASGTDTQYF

V gene: TRBV19
J gene: TRBJ1-5
clone size: -
D gene: -
CDR3 DNA: TGTGCCAGTAGTTCCGCAGGGGCGAGCAATCAGCCCCAGCATTTT
CDR3 protein: CASSSAGASNQPQHF

V gene: TRBV5-1
J gene: TRBJ2-7
clone size: -
D gene: TRBD1
CDR3 DNA: TGCGCCAGCAGCCCCGAGACAGGGGCCGCAGATAGCTCCTACGAGCAGTACTTC
CDR3 protein: CASSPETGAADSSYEQYF

V gene: TRBV28
J gene: TRBJ2-3
clone size: -
D gene: TRBD2
CDR3 DNA: TGTGCCAGCCTCTCGCGGGAGGGGCTGGGTGATACGCAGTATTTT
CDR3 protein: CASLSREGLGDTQYF

V gene: TRBV30
J gene: TRBJ1-4
clone size: -
D gene: -
CDR3 DNA: TGTGCCTGGAGTGTACGATACAGGGTCGATTTTGCAACTAATGAAAAACTGTTTTTT
CDR3 protein: CAWSVRYRVDFATNEKLFF

V gene: TRBV6-4
J gene: TRBJ2-2
clone size: -
D gene: TRBD2
CDR3 DNA: TGTGCCAGCAGTGACTTTGCGGGGGGGGACACCGGGGAGCTGTTTTTT
CDR3 protein: CASSDFAGGDTGELFF

V gene: TRBV10-2
J gene: TRBJ2-1
clone size: -
D gene: -
CDR3 DNA: TGCGCCAGCAGCTGGTCCGGGGGCAATGAGCAGTTCTTC
CDR3 protein: CASSWSGGNEQFF

V gene: TRBV4-1
J gene: TRBJ2-3
clone size: -
D gene: -
CDR3 DNA: TGCGCCAGCAAGGGACAGCGGGAGTTGGGTACGCAGTATTTT
CDR3 protein: CASKGQRELGTQYF

V gene: TRBV5-1
J gene: TRBJ1-1
clone size: -
D gene: -
CDR3 DNA: TGCGCCAGCAGCCCAGGAATGAACACTGAAGCTTTCTTT
CDR3 protein: CASSPGMNTEAFF

V gene: TRBV5-5
J gene: TRBJ2-7
clone size: -
D gene: TRBD1
CDR3 DNA: TGTGCCAGCAGCCTAGACAGGGGGTATGAGTACTTC
CDR3 protein: CASSLDRGYEYF

V gene: TRBV29-1
J gene: TRBJ2-7
clone size: -
D gene: -
CDR3 DNA: TGCAGCGTTAAGGGGCTCGCCTACGAGCAGTACTTC
CDR3 protein: CSVKGLAYEQYF

V gene: TRBV6-1
J gene: TRBJ2-7
clone size: -
D gene: -
CDR3 DNA: TGTGCCAGTCCCCAAGTGGAGGGGTCCTACGAGCAGTACTTC
CDR3 protein: CASPQVEGSYEQYF

V gene: TRBV27
J gene: TRBJ2-1
clone size: -
D gene: -
CDR3 DNA: TGTGCCAGCTTAAGACCGGGTCTCGGTGAGCAGTTCTTC
CDR3 protein: CASLRPGLGEQFF

V gene: TRBV11-2
J gene: TRBJ2-7
clone size: -
D gene: TRBD1
CDR3 DNA: TGTGCCAGCAGCTTAGGAGGGGACAGGGGTCACGAGCAGTACTTC
CDR3 protein: CASSLGGDRGHEQYF

V gene: TRBV7-7
J gene: TRBJ2-1
clone size: -
D gene: TRBD2
CDR3 DNA: TGTGCTAGCAGCTTACTACGGGGGGGCAATGAGCAGTTCTTC
CDR3 protein: CASSLLRGGNEQFF

V gene: TRBV5-4
J gene: TRBJ1-5
clone size: -
D gene: -
CDR3 DNA: TGTGCCAGCAGCTTGGTTCAGGGTAATATGCCTAATCAGCCCCAGCATTTT
CDR3 protein: CASSLVQGNMPNQPQHF

V gene: TRBV21-1
J gene: TRBJ1-1
clone size: -
D gene: -
CDR3 DNA: TGTGCCAGCAGCACATACAGAGAAGCTTTCTTT
CDR3 protein: CASSTYREAFF

V gene: TRBV11-3
J gene: TRBJ2-3
clone size: -
D gene: TRBD1
CDR3 DNA: TGTGCCAGCAGCTTGGGGACAGGGTATTCGGATACGCAGTATTTT
CDR3 protein: CASSLGTGYSDTQYF

V gene: TRBV6-5
J gene: TRBJ1-5
clone size: -
D gene: -
CDR3 DNA: TGTGCCAGCAGCATCAATAGCAATCAGCCCCAGCATTTT
CDR3 protein: CASSINSNQPQHF

V gene: TRBV6-6
J gene: TRBJ2-3
clone size: -
D gene: TRBD1
CDR3 DNA: TGTGCCAGCAGTTCCGGGACAGTTATATTTGATACGCAGTATTTT
CDR3 protein: CASSSGTVIFDTQYF

V gene: TRBV9
J gene: TRBJ2-2
clone size: -
D gene: -
CDR3 DNA: TGTGCCAGCAGTAAGGACTTGTTCACCGGGGAGCTGTTTTTT
CDR3 protein: CASSKDLFTGELFF

V gene: TRBV7-2
J gene: TRBJ2-7
clone size: -
D gene: -
CDR3 DNA: TGTGCCAGCAGCCCAAGGAGTAACTACGAGCAGTACTTC
CDR3 protein: CASSPRSNYEQYF

V gene: TRBV5-4
J gene: TRBJ2-7
clone size: -
D gene: -
CDR3 DNA: TGTGCCAGCAGCTTGCCGGGGAGCGAGGCCTACGAGCAGTACTTC
CDR3 protein: CASSLPGSEAYEQYF

V gene: TRBV2
J gene: TRBJ2-7
clone size: -
D gene: TRBD2
CDR3 DNA: TGTGCCAGCAGTTACATCCCGGGACTAGCGGCCTACGAGCAGTACTTC
CDR3 protein: CASSYIPGLAAYEQYF

V gene: TRBV7-9
J gene: TRBJ1-2
clone size: -
D gene: -
CDR3 DNA: TGTGCCAGCAGCTTTGGGGCAGGGGATGGCTACACCTTC
CDR3 protein: CASSFGAGDGYTF

V gene: TRBV4-1
J gene: TRBJ2-5
clone size: -
D gene: TRBD2
CDR3 DNA: TGCGCCAGCAGCCCCGAGGGGAGGGGAGAGACCCAGTACTTC
CDR3 protein: CASSPEGRGETQYF

V gene: TRBV9
J gene: TRBJ2-6
clone size: -
D gene: -
CDR3 DNA: TGTGCCAGCGGCAAGGTGAAGGACTCGGGAGGGGCCAACGTCCTGACTTTC
CDR3 protein: CASGKVKDSGGANVLTF

V gene: TRBV7-9
J gene: TRBJ1-6
clone size: -
D gene: TRBD1
CDR3 DNA: TGTGCCAGCAGCCCCGGGACAGGGCGCGGAGAGGCACCCCTCCACTTT
CDR3 protein: CASSPGTGRGEAPLHF

V gene: TRBV5-1
J gene: TRBJ2-7
clone size: once
D gene: -
CDR3 DNA: TGCGCCAGCAGAATCCGACAGGACTTCACCTACGAGCAGTACTTC
CDR3 protein: CASRIRQDFTYEQYF

V gene: TRBV7-6
J gene: TRBJ1-1
clone size: -
D gene: TRBD1
CDR3 DNA: TGTGCCAGCAGCTGGGACAGGGGGGGTCTCACTGAAGCTTTCTTT
CDR3 protein: CASSWDRGGLTEAFF